The source of this T cell receptor (beta chain) is a study of control samples from healthy donors and cancer patients. This clone was detected only a few times. Germline loops: CDR1 MDHEN, CDR2 SYDVKM. Losses at the gene ends were 5 bases for V and 5 bases for J; bases not matched to a gene: 2. This CDR3 has 12 residues. This table comes from immunoSEQ multiplex PCR, and its TCRdb copy is limited to in-frame clones, with some not included. This table has about 61,000 clones, almost 90% appearing once. The sequencing sample was made of PBMCs. This receptor was taken from a man between 60 and 70 years old with colorectal cancer. The chain carries TRBV28 and TRBJ1-1; 7 bases are shared with TRBD1. Here the CDR3 reads CASSSRGTEAFF. The CDR3 coding sequence is TGTGCCAGCAGTAGCAGGGGGACTGAAGCTTTCTTT.